The clone carrying this T cell receptor beta chain was picked up many times. Antigen unknown. Relative to the germline gene, one junction end is altered; a read error may explain this. The data derive from a study of T cells in Graves' hyperthyroidism and ophthalmopathy. Study results and caveats: Most thyroid clonotypes with frequency above 0.001 were detected in blood.

Newly diagnosed hyperthyroidism patients aged 18 to 65 years had disease lasting under 2 months. Each diagnosis drew on symptoms, thyroxine, TRAb, thyroid ultrasound and orbital computed tomography findings. There were TCR beta CDR3 regions amplified from RNA transcripts. TCR CDR3 regions were first amplified by RT-PCR with HTBI primers. One entry per CDR3 protein results from TCRdb running MiXCR on the multiplex PCR reads. The sample has about 560,000 distinct CDR3 sequences, 15% to 19% seen once. Germline CDR1 and CDR2: SQVTM and ANQGSEA. The CDR3 runs to 11 residues. The chain recombines TRBV29-1 with TRBJ2-3, with a weak D call TRBD2 (5 bases). Sequencing was performed on blood. The receptor was derived from a woman aged 25 to 45 with Graves' hyperthyroidism. The CDR3: CSVEPADRQYF. For the CDR3, the DNA is TGCAGCGTTGAACCAGCGGATAGGCAGTATTTT.